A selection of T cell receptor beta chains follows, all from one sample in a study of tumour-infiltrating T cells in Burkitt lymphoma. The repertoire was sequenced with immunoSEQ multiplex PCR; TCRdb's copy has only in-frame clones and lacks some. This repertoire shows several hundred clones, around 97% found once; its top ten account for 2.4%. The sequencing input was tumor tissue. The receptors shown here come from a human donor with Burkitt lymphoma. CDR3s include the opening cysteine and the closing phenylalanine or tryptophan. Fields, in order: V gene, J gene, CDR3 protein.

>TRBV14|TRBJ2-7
CASSLRWPEGVNEQYF
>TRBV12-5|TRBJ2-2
CASGSSGGETGELFF
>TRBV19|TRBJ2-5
CASSIAPGGLGETQYF
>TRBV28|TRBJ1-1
CASSLVWGSMNTEAFF
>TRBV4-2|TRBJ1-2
CASSPHRDINYGYTF
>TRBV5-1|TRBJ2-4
CASSLDPGALAKNIQYF
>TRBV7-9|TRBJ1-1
CASSSAGGNTEAFF
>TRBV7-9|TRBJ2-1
CASSLLAGVDNEQFF
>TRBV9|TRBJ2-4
CASSPYRGTKNIQYF
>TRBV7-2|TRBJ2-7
CASSPGLETRQYF
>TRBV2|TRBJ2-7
CASSVERGSRDEQYF
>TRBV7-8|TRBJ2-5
CASSLGLAGVEETQYF
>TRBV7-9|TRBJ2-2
CASSPRDRLNTGELFF
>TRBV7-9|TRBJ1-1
CASSSGQGSMNTEAFF
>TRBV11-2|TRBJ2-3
CASRRTDTQYF
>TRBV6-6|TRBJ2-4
CATGDEGAAKNIQYF
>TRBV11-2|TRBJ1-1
CASSLDDIATEAFF
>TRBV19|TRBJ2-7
CASSTLWGYEQYF
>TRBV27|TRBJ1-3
CASSFRQSGNTIYF
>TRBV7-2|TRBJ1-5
CASSINRDSNQPQHF
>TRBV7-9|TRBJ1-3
CASSLRRYSGNTIYF
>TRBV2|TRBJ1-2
CASSLAGGTNYGYTF
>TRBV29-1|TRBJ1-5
CSVEDKDRNLQPQHF
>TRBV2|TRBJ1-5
CASSESNQPQHF
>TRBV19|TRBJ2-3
CASKLAGAADTQYF
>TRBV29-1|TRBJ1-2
CSVQGSKGYTF
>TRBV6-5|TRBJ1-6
CASSYSSYNSPLHF
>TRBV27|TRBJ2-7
CASSSAYEQYF
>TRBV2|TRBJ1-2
CASNMGQTISNYGYTF
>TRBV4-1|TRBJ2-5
CASSLRVLETQYF
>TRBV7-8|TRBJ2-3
CASSFPGSDTQYF
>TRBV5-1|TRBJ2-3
CASSSRLSTDTQYF
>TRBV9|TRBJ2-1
CASSEGLAGGNNEQFF
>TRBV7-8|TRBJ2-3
CASSASGAGLRDTQYF
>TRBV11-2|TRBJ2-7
CASSPGGLTYEQYF
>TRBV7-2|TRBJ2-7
CASSLARRQAGEQYF
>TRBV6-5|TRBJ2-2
CASSSGGGELFF
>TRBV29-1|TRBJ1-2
CSVVTWGTDNSNYGYTF
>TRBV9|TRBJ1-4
CASSVDANAEKLFF
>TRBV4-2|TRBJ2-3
CASSQGDGTDTQYF
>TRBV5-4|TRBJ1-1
CASLRQFETEAFF
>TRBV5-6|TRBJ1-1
CASSRSVVTEAFF
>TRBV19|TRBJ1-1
CASSGTVDTEAFF
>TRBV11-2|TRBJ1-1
CASSPEDRVEYTEAFF
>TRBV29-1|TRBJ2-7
CSVELWDRGYEQYF
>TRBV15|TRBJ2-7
CATSRETSGTYEQYF
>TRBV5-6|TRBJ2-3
CASSLGSGSSDTQYF
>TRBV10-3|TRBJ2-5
CAISGAGSRETQYF
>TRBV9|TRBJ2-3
CASSVWTGGTDTQYF
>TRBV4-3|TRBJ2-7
CASSQGLAGDLDEQYF
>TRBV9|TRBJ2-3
CASSVGTSVGDTQYF
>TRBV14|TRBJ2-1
CASSGLGLAGGVSSYNEQFF
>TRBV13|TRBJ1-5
CASSKGRANQPQHF
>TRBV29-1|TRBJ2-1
CSAPLGLTSYNEQFF
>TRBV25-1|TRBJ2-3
CASSAAGDTDTQYF
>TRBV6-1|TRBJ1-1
CASSEYTEAFF
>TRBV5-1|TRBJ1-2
CASGPRGGYGYTF
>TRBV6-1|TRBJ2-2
CASSAGLAVNTGELFF
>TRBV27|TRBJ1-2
CASSKGDLANYGYTF